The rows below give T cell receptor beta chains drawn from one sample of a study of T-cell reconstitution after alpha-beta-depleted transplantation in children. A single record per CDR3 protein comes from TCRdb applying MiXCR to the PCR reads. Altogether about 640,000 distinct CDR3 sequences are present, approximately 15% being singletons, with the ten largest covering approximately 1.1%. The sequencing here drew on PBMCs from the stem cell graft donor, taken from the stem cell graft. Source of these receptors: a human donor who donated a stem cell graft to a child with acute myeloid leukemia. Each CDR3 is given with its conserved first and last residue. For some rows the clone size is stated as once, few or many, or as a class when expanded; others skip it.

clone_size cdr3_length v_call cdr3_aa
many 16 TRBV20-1 CSAQIPGQGPNTEAFF
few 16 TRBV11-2 CASSLIGTSGANEQFF
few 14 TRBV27 CASSTLDSGTEAFF
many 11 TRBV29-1 CSGTQVVEAFF
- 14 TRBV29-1 CSVFPGYRPSGYTF
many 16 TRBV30 CASHQTTGARYNEQFF
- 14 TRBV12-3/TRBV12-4 CASSLTGGTQPQHF
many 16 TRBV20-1 CSASPFGRQVQETQYF
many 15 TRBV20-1 CSAPPTGTGGYEQYF
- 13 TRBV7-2 CASSLAVAAEAFF
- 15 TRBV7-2 CASIPSGVPADTQYF
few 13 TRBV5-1 CASGQGGGNTIYF
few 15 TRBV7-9 CASSLAWQERYGYTF
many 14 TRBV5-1 CASSLLQGGYGYTF
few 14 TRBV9 CASRGRGSYNEQFF
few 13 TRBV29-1 CSVSPLNQETQYF
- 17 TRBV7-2 CVSSFPSGGVSDNEQFF
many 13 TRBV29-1 CSVDQVVKGTQYF
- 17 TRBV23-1 CASSPLGGGKAYNEQFF
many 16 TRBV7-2 CASSLTRTPYGYGYTF
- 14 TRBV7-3 CASSLTGGANTQYF
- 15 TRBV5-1 CASSLEGGPHNEQFF
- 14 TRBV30 CAWSVGHTFYEQYF
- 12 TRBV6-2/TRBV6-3 CASSYSDGELFF
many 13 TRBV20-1 CSARSRDQETQYF
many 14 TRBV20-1 CSAARTDQLYGYTF
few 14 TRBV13 CASRPPGVNTEAFF
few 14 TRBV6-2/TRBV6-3 CAGRRRGGTGELFF
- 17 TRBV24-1 CATSDPILAGGDYTQYF
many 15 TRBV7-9 CASSLRTGMGETQYF
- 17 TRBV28 CASSLSGFSRGNYEQYF
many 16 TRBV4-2 CASSQELNRANTEAFF
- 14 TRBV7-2 CASSTGPSNYEQYF
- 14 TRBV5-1 CASSLGHFTRPQHF
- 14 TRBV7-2 CASSPWGGGTEAFF
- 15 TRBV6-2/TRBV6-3 CASSYAGQRDEKLFF
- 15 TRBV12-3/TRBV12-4 CASGPSGGVGNEQFF
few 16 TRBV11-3 CASSLGAGGASDTQYF
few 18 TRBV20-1 CSEKGKTGGSPFPNEQFF
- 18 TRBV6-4 CTSSSRPVGTGRGQPQHF
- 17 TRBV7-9 CAISSGTGVSLTGELFF
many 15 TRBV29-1 CSAATGDITYNEQFF
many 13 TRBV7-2 CASSPFRGGEAFF
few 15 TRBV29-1 CSVVPDTSNTGELFF
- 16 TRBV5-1 CASSPEGRAGTDTQYF
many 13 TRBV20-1 CSARDWAGETQYF
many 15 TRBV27 CASSLSGQGSYEQYF